This T cell receptor beta chain was captured by sequencing in a study of cytomegalovirus exposure and HLA in healthy donors. Overall study findings and caveats: Exclusion as indistinguishable affected some V segments, including TRBV6-2 and TRBV6-3. From TCR beta sequences, most subjects' HLA-A and HLA-B alleles were reportedly predicted accurately.

This CDR3 contains 14 residues. Germline lookup yields CDR1 SGHDT and CDR2 YYEEEE. V dropped 5 bases and J dropped 5 bases, with 13 bases sitting between them. Only one count was recorded for this clone. The antigen is unknown. It was with 60 Vbeta and 13 Jbeta primers that the PCR ran. The table came from immunoSEQ multiplex PCR; TCRdb's copy has only in-frame clones and leaves some out. This sample has 98,000 or so clones, with about 75% found just once. The specimen sequenced was PBMCs. The origin of this receptor is a man aged 55 to 70 in good health and CMV-seropositive. J is TRBJ1-4 and V is TRBV5-6; weak D call: TRBD1 (5 bases). The CDR3 DNA sequence: TGTGCCAGCAGACCCAGCGGGGGAAATGAAAAACTGTTTTTT. Protein sequence: CASRPSGGNEKLFF.